What follows are 6 T cell receptor beta chains derived from one specimen sequenced in a study of OX40 agonist ivuxolimab in advanced cancers. Repertoires were generated with immunoSEQ multiplex PCR, while TCRdb's copy carries only in-frame clones and drops some. The repertoire holds more than 20,000 clones, with roughly nine tenths as singletons. Sequences were derived from CD4+ or CD8+ T cells sorted from blood, sampled in a trial of the OX40 agonist ivuxolimab. The source is an adult with an advanced solid tumor such as melanoma, head and neck, liver or kidney cancer.

This clone has just a few counts. This chain links TRBV7-9 with TRBJ1-1; tentative D call: TRBD1 (5 bases). CDR1 and CDR2 from the germline V gene are SEHNR and FQNEAQ (reference sequence). This CDR3 comprises 13 residues. V dropped 4 bases and J dropped 8 bases, with 14 bases sitting between them. CDR3 in amino acids: CASSSRGQGEAFF. The CDR3 coding sequence is TGTGCCAGCAGCTCGAGAGGCCAGGGCGAAGCTTTCTTT.

This chain connects TRBV7-9 to TRBJ2-1; TRBD1 or TRBD2 may be the D gene (5 bases each). This CDR3 is built from 17 residues. Germline values: CDR1 SEHNR, CDR2 FQNEAQ (reference sequence). V dropped 5 bases and J dropped 6 bases, with 23 bases sitting between them. In nucleotides, the CDR3 is TGTGCCAGCAGCCCTTCGAGGGCAGGGAGAGGTTTCAATGAGCAGTTCTTC. It yields the protein CASSPSRAGRGFNEQFF.

The chain is built from TRBV30 and TRBJ1-5; possibly TRBD1 for D (5 bases). V was cut by 0 bases and J by 9 bases, with 15 bases left in between. The CDR3 spans 14 residues. CDR1 and CDR2 (germline): GTSNPN, SVGIG (reference sequence). The CDR3 bases are TGTGCCTGGAGTGTACGTGGGGGGTCCTTGCCCCAGCATTTT. Amino acids: CAWSVRGGSLPQHF.

The V call is TRBV7-9, the J call TRBJ1-2; no definite D call. Germline V gene lookup returns CDR1 SEHNR and CDR2 FQNEAQ (reference sequence). Trimming took 4 bases from V and 8 from J, leaving 11 bases between them. The length of the CDR3 is 12 residues. CDR3 in amino acids: CASSSVLPGYTF. CDR3 sequence (DNA): TGTGCCAGCAGCTCCGTACTCCCGGGCTACACCTTC. Supplemented by reference TRBV7-9 and TRBJ1-2, the full variable domain reads DTGVSQNPRHKITKRGQNVTFRCDPISEHNRLYWYRQTLGQGPEFLTYFQNEAQLEKSRLLSDRFSAERPKGSFSTLEIQRTEQGDSAMYLCASSSVLPGYTFGSGTRLTVV.

The rearrangement links TRBV4-3 to TRBJ1-1, with TRBD1 identical over 8 bases. The CDR3 extends over 14 amino acids. Trimming took 0 bases from V and 4 from J; bases not matched to a gene: 1. Per the germline V gene, CDR1 is LGHNA and CDR2 is YSLEER. The CDR3 sequence is CASSQDRGLTEAFF. The CDR3 nucleotides are TGCGCCAGCAGCCAAGACAGGGGGCTCACTGAAGCTTTCTTT.

The genes are TRBV2 and TRBJ1-3, with D unresolved. V shed 6 bases and J shed 4 bases, with 1 base lying between them. The V gene's germline CDR1 is SNHLY and CDR2 FYNNEI. The CDR3 totals 10 residues. CDR3 residues: CASRGNTIYF. In DNA form, the CDR3 reads TGTGCCAGCAGAGGAAACACCATATATTTT.